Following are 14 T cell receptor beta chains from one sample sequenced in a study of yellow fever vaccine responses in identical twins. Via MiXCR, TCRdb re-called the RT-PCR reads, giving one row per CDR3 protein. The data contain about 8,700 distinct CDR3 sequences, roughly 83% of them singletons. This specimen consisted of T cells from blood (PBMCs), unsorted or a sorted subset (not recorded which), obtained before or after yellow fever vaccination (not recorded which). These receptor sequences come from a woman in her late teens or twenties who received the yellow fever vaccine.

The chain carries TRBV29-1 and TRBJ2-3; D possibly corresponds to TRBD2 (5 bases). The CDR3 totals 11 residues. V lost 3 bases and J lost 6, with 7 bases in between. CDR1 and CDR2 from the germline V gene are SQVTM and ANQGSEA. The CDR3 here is CSVDRGDTQYF. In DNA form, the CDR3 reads TGCAGCGTTGACAGAGGGGATACGCAGTATTTT.

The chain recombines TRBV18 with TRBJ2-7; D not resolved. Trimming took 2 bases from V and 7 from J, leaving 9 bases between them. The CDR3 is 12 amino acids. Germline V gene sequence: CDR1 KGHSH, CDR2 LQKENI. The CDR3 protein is CASSPTAREQYV. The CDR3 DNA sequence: TGTGCCAGCTCACCAACGGCTCGGGAGCAGTACGTC.

The CDR3 protein is CASSPGQNTEAFF. CDR3 nucleotide sequence: TGTGCCAGCAGTCCCGGACAGAACACTGAAGCTTTCTTT. V gene TRBV27 combines with J gene TRBJ1-1; D is perhaps TRBD1 (5 bases). The V end lost 5 bases, the J end lost 1 base, and 8 bases lay between the germline ends. This CDR3 comprises 13 residues. Germline CDR1 MNHEY, CDR2 SMNVEV (reference sequence).

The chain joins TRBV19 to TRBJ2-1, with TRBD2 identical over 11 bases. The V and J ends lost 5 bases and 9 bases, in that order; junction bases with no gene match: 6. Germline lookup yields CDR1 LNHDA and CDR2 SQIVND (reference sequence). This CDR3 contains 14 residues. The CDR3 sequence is CASSGTSGSIEQFF. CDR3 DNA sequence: TGTGCCAGTAGTGGGACTAGCGGCTCCATTGAGCAGTTCTTC.

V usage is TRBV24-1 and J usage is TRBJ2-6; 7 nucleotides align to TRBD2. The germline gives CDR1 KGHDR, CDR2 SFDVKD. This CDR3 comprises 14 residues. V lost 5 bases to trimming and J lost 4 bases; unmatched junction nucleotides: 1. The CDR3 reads CATSGEGGANVLTF. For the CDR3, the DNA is TGTGCCACCAGTGGGGAGGGCGGGGCCAACGTCCTGACTTTC.

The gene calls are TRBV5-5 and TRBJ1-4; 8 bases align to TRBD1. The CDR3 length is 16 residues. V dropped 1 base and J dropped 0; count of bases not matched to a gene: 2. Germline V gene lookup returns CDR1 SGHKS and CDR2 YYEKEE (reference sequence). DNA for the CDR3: TGTGCCAGCAGCTTGTCACAGGGGGCAACTAATGAAAAACTGTTTTTT. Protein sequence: CASSLSQGATNEKLFF.

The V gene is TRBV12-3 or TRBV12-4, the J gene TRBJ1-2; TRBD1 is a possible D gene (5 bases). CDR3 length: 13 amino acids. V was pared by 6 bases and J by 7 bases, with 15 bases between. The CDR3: CASSLGQGLGYTF. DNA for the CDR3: TGTGCCAGCAGCCTCGGGCAGGGTCTTGGCTACACCTTC.

CDR3 bases: TGTGCCAGCAGTGGTGAGGTGTTGACCCAGTACTTC. It specifies CASSGEVLTQYF. The chain couples TRBV2 to TRBJ2-5, with D unclear. V was shortened by 4 bases and J by 7 bases, with 10 bases between the two germline ends. The CDR3 length is 12 residues. CDR1 is SNHLY, CDR2 FYNNEI, per germline.

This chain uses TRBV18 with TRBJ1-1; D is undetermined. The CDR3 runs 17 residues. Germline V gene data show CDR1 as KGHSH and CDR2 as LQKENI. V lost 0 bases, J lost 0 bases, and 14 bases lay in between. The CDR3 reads CASSPPIRWGMNTEAFF. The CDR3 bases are TGTGCCAGCTCACCACCGATCCGGTGGGGAATGAACACTGAAGCTTTCTTT.

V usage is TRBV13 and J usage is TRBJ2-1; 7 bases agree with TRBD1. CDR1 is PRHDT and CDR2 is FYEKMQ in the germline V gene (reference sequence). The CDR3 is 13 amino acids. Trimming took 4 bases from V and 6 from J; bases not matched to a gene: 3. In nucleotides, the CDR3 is TGTGCCAGCAGCTCGACAGGGATCAATGAGCAGTTCTTC. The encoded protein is CASSSTGINEQFF.

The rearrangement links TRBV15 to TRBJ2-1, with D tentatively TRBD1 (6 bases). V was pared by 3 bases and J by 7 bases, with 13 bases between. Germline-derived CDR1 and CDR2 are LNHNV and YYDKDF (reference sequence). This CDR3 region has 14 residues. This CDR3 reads CATSREQGWNEQFF. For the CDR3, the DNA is TGTGCCACCAGCAGGGAACAGGGTTGGAATGAGCAGTTCTTC. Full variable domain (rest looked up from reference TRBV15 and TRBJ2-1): DAMVIQNPRYQVTQFGKPVTLSCSQTLNHNVMYWYQQKSSQAPKLLFHYYDKDFNNEADTPDNFQSRRPNTSFCFLDIRSPGLGDTAMYLCATSREQGWNEQFFGPGTRLTVL.

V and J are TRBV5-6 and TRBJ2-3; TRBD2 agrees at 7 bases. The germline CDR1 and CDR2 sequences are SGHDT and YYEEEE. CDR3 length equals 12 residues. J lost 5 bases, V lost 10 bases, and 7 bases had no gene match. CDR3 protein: CAASGLEDTQYF. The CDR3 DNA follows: TGTGCCGCTAGCGGATTGGAAGATACGCAGTATTTT.

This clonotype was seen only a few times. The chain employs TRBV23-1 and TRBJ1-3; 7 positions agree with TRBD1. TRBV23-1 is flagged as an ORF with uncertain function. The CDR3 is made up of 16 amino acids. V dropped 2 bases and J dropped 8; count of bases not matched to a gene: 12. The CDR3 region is CASSQARGWPEDTIYF. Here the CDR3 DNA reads TGCGCCAGCAGTCAAGCCAGGGGGTGGCCTGAGGACACCATATATTTT.

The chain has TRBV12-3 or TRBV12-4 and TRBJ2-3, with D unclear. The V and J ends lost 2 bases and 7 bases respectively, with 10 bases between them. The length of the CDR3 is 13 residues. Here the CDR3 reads CASSLNTVNTQYF. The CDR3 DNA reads TGTGCCAGCAGTTTAAACACGGTTAATACGCAGTATTTT.